This TCR beta chain was observed in a study of blood T cell repertoires in COVID-19. Across the study: Italy, Spain and the United States were the sources of the convalescent and acute COVID-19 samples. The analysed material was cDNA or gDNA that came from T cells, B-cell-depleted T cells, or PBMCs.

This clone was counted once. Authors' processing steps: Counts of nucleated cells, estimated from reference gene primer amplification, were obtained. TCRdb's table, derived via immunoSEQ multiplex PCR, lists solely in-frame clones and lacks some. The V and J calls and clone size were taken over from that table, and D and trimming were inferred from the DNA. The table has 90,000 to 130,000 clones, less than 75% seen once. The V and J ends lost 5 bases and 0 bases, in that order; junction bases with no gene match: 8. CDR3 size: 17 residues. Germline CDR1 reads SEHNR; CDR2 reads FQNEAQ (reference sequence).

The receptor's source is a woman aged 55-69 years with acute or convalescent COVID-19. Sequences were obtained from peripheral blood. V and J are TRBV7-9 and TRBJ1-3; TRBD1 matches at 9 bases. The CDR3 DNA sequence: TGTGCCAGCAGCCTAGGCCTGACAGGGGGCTCTGGAAACACCATATATTTT. Its translation is CASSLGLTGGSGNTIYF.